The 25 T cell receptor beta chains reported below all come from one sample, sequenced in a study of T-cell reconstitution after alpha-beta-depleted transplantation in children. Library preparation (for TCRbeta) was performed with unique molecular identifiers. TCRdb re-derived calls from the PCR reads in MiXCR, one entry per CDR3 protein. The sample records about 150,000 distinct CDR3 sequences, around 10% being singletons. The sample here was PBMCs, taken before TCRalphabeta/CD19-depleted stem cell transplant. Receptors originate from a boy aged 2 to 9 with acute myeloid leukemia, due to receive a stem cell transplant.

There are many counts of this clonotype. CDR3 nucleotides: TGTGCCAGCAGCCGTCCCACCGGGAGCCTTCAAGCTTTCTTT. Protein: CASSRPTGSLQAFF. The genes are TRBV5-5 and TRBJ1-1, with D unresolved. This CDR3 has 14 residues. The ends were cut back, 4 bases at V and 9 bases at J, with 19 bases in the middle. CDR1 SGHKS and CDR2 YYEKEE come from the germline V gene (reference sequence).

This clonotype was recorded at least ten times. The chain joins TRBV20-1 to TRBJ2-7, with a possible D match to TRBD2 (6 bases). CDR1 and CDR2 from the germline V gene are DFQATT and SNEGSKA (reference sequence). The CDR3 sequence is 10 residues long. V was cut by 6 bases and J by 3 bases, with 6 bases left in between. The CDR3 region is CSATSYEQYF. The CDR3 DNA reads as TGCAGTGCGACTAGCTACGAGCAGTACTTC.

This clonotype was counted only a few times. The J gene is TRBJ2-2, the V gene TRBV28; possibly TRBD2 for D (6 bases). In germline, CDR1 is MDHEN, CDR2 SYDVKM. Deletions cut 9 bases from V and 0 bases from J, with 8 bases between. The CDR3 contains 13 residues. The CDR3 nucleotides are TGTGCCAGTCGCGGGGCGAACACCGGGGAGCTGTTTTTT. The encoded protein is CASRGANTGELFF.

V usage is TRBV20-1 and J usage is TRBJ1-6; D might be TRBD1 (5 bases). Germline assignment: CDR1 DFQATT and CDR2 SNEGSKA (reference sequence). There are 14 residues in the CDR3. Trimming removed 1 base from V and 9 bases from J, with 13 bases in between. The CDR3 sequence is CSARAGQGGSPLHF. Written as DNA, the CDR3 is TGCAGTGCTAGAGCGGGGCAGGGAGGTTCACCCCTCCACTTT.

This clonotype was detected ten times or more. The V and J genes are TRBV5-1 and TRBJ1-1; 8 bases agree with TRBD1. Trimming removed 4 bases from V and 5 bases from J; junction bases left unmatched: 16. The CDR3 loop spans 17 amino acids. The germline gives CDR1 SGHRS, CDR2 YFSETQ. In nucleotides, the CDR3 is TGCGCCAGCAGCCTACGTTGGACAGGGATTCCGAGGACTGAAGCTTTCTTT. This encodes CASSLRWTGIPRTEAFF.

The table lists this clonotype with many counts. V and J are TRBV18 and TRBJ1-1, with 8 bases matching TRBD1. Germline V gives CDR1 KGHSH, CDR2 LQKENI. There are 15 residues in the CDR3. V lost 8 bases, J lost 4 bases, and 12 bases stayed unmatched. In nucleotides, the CDR3 is TGTGCCAGCAGCCCCCGCCAGGGGGCTAGCACTGAAGCTTTCTTT. This encodes CASSPRQGASTEAFF.

This clonotype showed up many times. The rearrangement joins TRBV4-1 to TRBJ1-2; unclear D gene. CDR3 length: 15 residues. From germline, CDR1 is MGHRA and CDR2 YSYEKL. Trimming took off 0 bases at V and 2 bases at J, with 10 bases between the two ends. The CDR3 DNA is TGCGCCAGCAGCCAAGATCTAGTGACCAACTATGGCTACACCTTC. Its protein product is CASSQDLVTNYGYTF.

This clonotype appeared many times. The V gene is TRBV15, the J gene TRBJ2-5; D gene unclear. The CDR3 runs to 12 residues. Germline loops: CDR1 LNHNV, CDR2 YYDKDF (reference sequence). Trimming cost V 0 bases and J 5 bases, with 4 bases left between them. DNA for the CDR3: TGTGCCACCAGCAGAGACGGGGAGACCCAGTACTTC. Amino acids: CATSRDGETQYF.

This clonotype came up many times. The V gene is TRBV6-5, the J gene TRBJ1-2; D gene uncertain. Per germline, CDR1 MNHEY and CDR2 SVGAGI. Trimming pared 0 bases from V and 1 base from J, leaving 9 bases between. CDR3 length equals 15 residues. In DNA form, the CDR3 reads TGTGCCAGCAGTTACTCGACGTTCGGTAACTATGGCTACACCTTC. This translates into CASSYSTFGNYGYTF.

This clonotype was seen at least ten times. V usage is TRBV9 and J usage is TRBJ1-2; no clear D gene. Germline V CDR1 and CDR2: SGDLS, YYNGEE. Trimming took off 6 bases at V and 1 base at J, with 10 bases between the two ends. The CDR3 covers 13 residues. The CDR3 loop reads CASTEGSNYGYTF. The DNA for the CDR3 is TGTGCCAGCACGGAGGGAAGTAACTATGGCTACACCTTC.

This clonotype was found once. A read error may be the cause here, since a much bigger clone is one base away. The chain carries TRBV3-1 and TRBJ2-5; D unresolved. V gave up 8 bases and J gave up 1 base, with 20 bases separating them. Germline V gene sequence: CDR1 LGHDT, CDR2 YNNKEL (reference sequence). The CDR3 extends over 16 amino acids. CDR3 amino acids: CASCTLNGPFQETQYF. CDR3 DNA sequence: TGTGCCAGCTGCACCCTGAATGGACCTTTCCAAGAGACCCAGTACTTC.

This clonotype has a count of ten or more. The chain is built from TRBV29-1 and TRBJ2-7, with TRBD1 matching over 9 bases. CDR1 is SQVTM and CDR2 is ANQGSEA in the germline V gene. The CDR3 is 17 amino acids. J gave up 0 bases and V 1 base, and 10 bases lay outside the gene matches. CDR3 loop: CSVEGSLDRGSSYEQYF. For the CDR3, the DNA is TGCAGCGTTGAAGGTTCCCTCGACAGGGGGTCCTCCTACGAGCAGTACTTC.

The sample holds many counts of this clonotype. This chain links TRBV9 with TRBJ2-1; D gene ambiguous. The CDR3 totals 17 residues. Germline CDR1 SGDLS, CDR2 YYNGEE. The V and J ends lost 5 bases and 0 bases respectively, with 18 bases between them. The CDR3 here is CASSVYPDGDSYNEQFF. In nucleotides, the CDR3 is TGTGCCAGCAGTGTATATCCCGACGGAGACTCCTACAATGAGCAGTTCTTC.

As to this clonotype: A much larger clone differs by one base, so this may be a read error. The chain has TRBV12-3 or TRBV12-4 and TRBJ2-5; 11 bases are shared with TRBD2. The junction had 8 bases not matched to a gene; V was cut back by 4 bases and J by 7 bases. The CDR3 covers 15 residues. This CDR3 is CASSSIAGGLVTQYF. The CDR3 coding sequence is TGTGCCAGCAGTTCCATAGCGGGGGGGCTTGTGACCCAGTACTTC.

This clonotype came up many times. The V call is TRBV3-1, the J call TRBJ1-1; D ambiguous. The V end was cut by 1 base, the J end by 3 bases, with 9 bases between. From germline, CDR1 is LGHDT and CDR2 YNNKEL (reference sequence). The CDR3 length is 14 residues. The CDR3 DNA reads TGTGCCAGCAGCCAAGGACATGGGGACACTGAAGCTTTCTTT. It codes for CASSQGHGDTEAFF.

The chain combines TRBV27 with TRBJ2-7, with 13 nucleotides matching TRBD2. The CDR3 runs 15 residues. Germline V gives CDR1 MNHEY, CDR2 SMNVEV (reference sequence). Trimming at V came to 5 bases and at J to 3 bases, leaving 4 bases not matched to a gene. The CDR3 reads CASSAGTSGIYEQYF. The CDR3 coding sequence is TGTGCCAGCAGTGCCGGGACTAGCGGGATCTACGAGCAGTACTTC.

On this clonotype: Just one base apart from a much larger clone, this may be a read error. The J gene is TRBJ2-1, the V gene TRBV7-9; 8 bases match TRBD2. The CDR3 spans 12 residues. CDR1 is SEHNR, CDR2 FQNEAQ, per germline (reference sequence). This CDR3 reads CAYDGGAKEQSF. The CDR3 DNA sequence: TGTGCCTACGACGGGGGGGCCAAGGAGCAGTCCTTC.

This clonotype was seen repeatedly, ten times or more. V and J are TRBV20-1 and TRBJ2-7; D gene ambiguous. CDR3 length: 13 amino acids. V lost 3 bases to trimming and J lost 1 base, with 10 bases between them. Germline CDR1 DFQATT, CDR2 SNEGSKA (reference sequence). The CDR3 bases are TGCAGTGCTAGCCGCCAGACTTCCTACGAGCAGTACTTC. Its translation: CSASRQTSYEQYF.

This clonotype was detected ten times or more. The J gene is TRBJ2-2, the V gene TRBV7-2; TRBD2 might be the D (6 bases). Germline V gene data show CDR1 as SGHTA and CDR2 as FQGNSA. V was cut by 3 bases and J by 7 bases, with 15 bases left in between. The CDR3 consists of 15 residues. CDR3 loop: CASSLSAGLVGELFF. The CDR3, as DNA: TGTGCCAGCAGCTTGTCGGCGGGACTGGTCGGGGAGCTGTTTTTT.

This clonotype was picked up many times. This chain connects TRBV20-1 to TRBJ2-1; D possibly corresponds to TRBD2 (6 bases). This CDR3 region has 14 residues. The ends were cut back, 5 bases at V and 6 bases at J, with 17 bases in the middle. Germline CDR1 DFQATT, CDR2 SNEGSKA (reference sequence). The DNA of the CDR3 is TGCAGTGCTGCTGGGAACCGACTAGGCAATGAGCAGTTCTTC. Translating it yields CSAAGNRLGNEQFF.

This clonotype was seen repeatedly, ten times or more. The chain joins TRBV20-1 to TRBJ1-5; D might be TRBD1 (5 bases). V was trimmed by 6 bases and J by 2 bases, leaving 14 bases between them. The CDR3 is 14 amino acids. CDR1 is DFQATT and CDR2 is SNEGSKA in the germline V gene (reference sequence). As DNA, the CDR3 is TGCAGTGCCAGGGACCTGAGAGGCAATCAGCCCCAGCATTTT. Its protein product is CSARDLRGNQPQHF.

This clonotype was picked up many times. The chain carries TRBV28 and TRBJ1-6; TRBD1 might be the D (5 bases). V was cut by 3 bases and J by 9 bases, with 15 bases left in between. Germline CDR1 MDHEN, CDR2 SYDVKM. This CDR3 region has 15 residues. The CDR3 bases are TGTGCCAGCAGTTTTGGGACGGCGGGAGGTTCACCCCTCCACTTT. This sequence encodes CASSFGTAGGSPLHF. Combining the CDR3 with reference TRBV28 and TRBJ1-6 gives the whole variable domain DVKVTQSSRYLVKRTGEKVFLECVQDMDHENMFWYRQDPGLGLRLIYFSYDVKMKEKGDIPEGYSVSREKKERFSLILESASTNQTSMYLCASSFGTAGGSPLHFGNGTRLTVT.

This clonotype was counted many times. The gene calls are TRBV7-9 and TRBJ2-5; TRBD2 matches at 8 bases. The CDR3 loop spans 16 amino acids. V was pared by 5 bases and J by 5 bases, with 13 bases of the junction left unmatched. Germline lookup yields CDR1 SEHNR and CDR2 FQNEAQ (reference sequence). The DNA of the CDR3 is TGTGCCAGCAGCGGTGGCCGTCTAGCGGGCATCGAGACCCAGTACTTC. It specifies CASSGGRLAGIETQYF.

This clonotype was found many times. The V and J genes are TRBV27 and TRBJ2-7; 9 nucleotides agree with TRBD2. CDR3 length: 13 amino acids. Trimming cost V 4 bases and J 4 bases; bases outside gene matches: 2. CDR1 MNHEY and CDR2 SMNVEV come from the germline V gene (reference sequence). The CDR3 here is CASSWTSEYEQYF. The CDR3 bases are TGTGCCAGCAGTTGGACTAGCGAGTACGAGCAGTACTTC.

The table lists this clonotype with many counts. The J gene is TRBJ1-3, the V gene TRBV6-5, with a possible D match to TRBD1 (6 bases). The CDR3 covers 14 residues. The V end lost 0 bases, the J end lost 8 bases, and 11 bases lay between the germline ends. Germline V lookup: CDR1 MNHEY, CDR2 SVGAGI. The DNA of the CDR3 is TGTGCCAGCAGTTACTCAGGGGGAAGGCACACCATATATTTT. Its translation is CASSYSGGRHTIYF.